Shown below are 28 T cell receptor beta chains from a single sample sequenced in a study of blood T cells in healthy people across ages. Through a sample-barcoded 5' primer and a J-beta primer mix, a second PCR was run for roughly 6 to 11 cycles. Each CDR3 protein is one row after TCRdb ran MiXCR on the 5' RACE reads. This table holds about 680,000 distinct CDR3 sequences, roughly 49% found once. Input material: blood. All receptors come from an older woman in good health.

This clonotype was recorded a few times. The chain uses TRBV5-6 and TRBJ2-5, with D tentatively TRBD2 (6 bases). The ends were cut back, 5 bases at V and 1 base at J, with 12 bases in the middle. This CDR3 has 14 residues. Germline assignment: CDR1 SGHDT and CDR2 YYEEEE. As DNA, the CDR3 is TGTGCCAGCAGTTTAGGGACTCGCCAAGAGACCCAGTACTTC. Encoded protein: CASSLGTRQETQYF.

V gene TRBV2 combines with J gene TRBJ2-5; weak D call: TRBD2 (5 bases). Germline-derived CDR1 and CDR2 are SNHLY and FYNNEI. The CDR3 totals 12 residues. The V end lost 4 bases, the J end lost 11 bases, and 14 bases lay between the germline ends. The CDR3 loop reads CASSGGPGEQYF. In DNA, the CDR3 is TGTGCCAGCAGTGGAGGACCCGGGGAGCAGTACTTC.

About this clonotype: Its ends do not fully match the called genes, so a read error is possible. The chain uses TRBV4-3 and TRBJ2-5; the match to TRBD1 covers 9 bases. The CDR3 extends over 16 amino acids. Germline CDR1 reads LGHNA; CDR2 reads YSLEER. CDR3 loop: CAGSPGQGKGQETQYF. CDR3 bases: TGCGCCGGCAGCCCTGGACAGGGGAAGGGTCAAGAGACCCAGTACTTC.

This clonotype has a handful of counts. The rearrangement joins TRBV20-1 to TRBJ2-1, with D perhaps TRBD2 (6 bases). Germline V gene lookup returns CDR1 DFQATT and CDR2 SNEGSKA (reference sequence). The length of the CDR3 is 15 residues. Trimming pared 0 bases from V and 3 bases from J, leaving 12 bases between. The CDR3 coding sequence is TGCAGTGCTAGAGATCCACGGGGGAACTACAATGAGCAGTTCTTC. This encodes CSARDPRGNYNEQFF.

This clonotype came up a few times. The DNA of the CDR3 is TGTGCCACCAGTGATATGGCGGGAGGACGCACAGATACGCAGTATTTT. This sequence encodes CATSDMAGGRTDTQYF. The chain joins TRBV24-1 to TRBJ2-3; 8 bases align to TRBD2. The CDR3 consists of 16 residues. The germline V gene encodes CDR1 KGHDR and CDR2 SFDVKD. The junction had 5 bases not matched to a gene; V was cut back by 3 bases and J by 1 base.

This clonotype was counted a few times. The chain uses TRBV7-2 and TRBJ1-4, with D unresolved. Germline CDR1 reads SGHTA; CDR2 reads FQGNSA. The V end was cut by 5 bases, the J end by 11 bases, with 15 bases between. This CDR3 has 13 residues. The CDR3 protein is CASSIDHPGKLFF. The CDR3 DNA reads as TGTGCCAGCAGCATCGATCACCCGGGCAAACTGTTTTTT.

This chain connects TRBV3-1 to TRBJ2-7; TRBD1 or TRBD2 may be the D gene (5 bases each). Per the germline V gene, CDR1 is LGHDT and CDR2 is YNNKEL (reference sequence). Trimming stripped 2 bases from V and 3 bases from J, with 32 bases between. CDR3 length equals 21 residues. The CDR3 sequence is CASSQKQPSGHGIGTGYEQYF. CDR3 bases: TGTGCCAGCAGCCAAAAGCAACCAAGTGGACACGGTATTGGGACCGGCTACGAGCAGTACTTC.

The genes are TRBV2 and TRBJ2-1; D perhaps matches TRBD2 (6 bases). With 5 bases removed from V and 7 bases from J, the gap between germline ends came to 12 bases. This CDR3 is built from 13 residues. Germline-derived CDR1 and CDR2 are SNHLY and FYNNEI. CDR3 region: CASSSTSRNEQFF. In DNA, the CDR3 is TGTGCCAGCAGTTCTACTAGCCGAAATGAGCAGTTCTTC.

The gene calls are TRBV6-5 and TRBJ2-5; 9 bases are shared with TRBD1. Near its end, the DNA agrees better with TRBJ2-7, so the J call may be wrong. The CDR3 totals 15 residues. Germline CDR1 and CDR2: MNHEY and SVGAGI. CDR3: CASSYPGTGIYEQYF. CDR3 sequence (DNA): TGTGCCAGCAGTTACCCCGGGACAGGGATTTACGAGCAGTACTTC.

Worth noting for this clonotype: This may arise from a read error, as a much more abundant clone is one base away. CDR3 nucleotide sequence: TGTGCCAGCAGCTTAGAAGGCGGGGGCTCCTACGAGCAGTACTTC. Translation: CASSLEGGGSYEQYF. The chain recombines TRBV11-2 with TRBJ2-7, with TRBD2 matching 7 bases. Germline CDR1 is SGHAT and CDR2 is FQNNGV. This CDR3 contains 15 residues. After removal of 0 bases from V and 0 bases from J, the junction contained 2 bases not matched to a gene.

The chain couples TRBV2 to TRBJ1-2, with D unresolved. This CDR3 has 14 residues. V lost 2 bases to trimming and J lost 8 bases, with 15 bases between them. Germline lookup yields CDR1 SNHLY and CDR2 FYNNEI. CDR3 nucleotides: TGTGCCAGCAGTGAAAGGACTGCTATCGGGGGCTACACCTTC. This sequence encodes CASSERTAIGGYTF.

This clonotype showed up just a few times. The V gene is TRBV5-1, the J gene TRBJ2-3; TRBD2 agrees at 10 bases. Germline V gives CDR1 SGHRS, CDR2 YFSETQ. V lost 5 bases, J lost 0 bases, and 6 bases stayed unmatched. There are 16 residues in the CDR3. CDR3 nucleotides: TGCGCCAGCAGATTCGGACTAGCGGCAAGCACAGATACGCAGTATTTT. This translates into CASRFGLAASTDTQYF.

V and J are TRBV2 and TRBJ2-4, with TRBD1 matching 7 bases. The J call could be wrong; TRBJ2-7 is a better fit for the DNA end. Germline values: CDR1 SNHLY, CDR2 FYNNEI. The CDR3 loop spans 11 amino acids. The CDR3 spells CASIRGYEQYF. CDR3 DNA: TGTGCCAGCATCAGGGGGTACGAGCAGTACTTC.

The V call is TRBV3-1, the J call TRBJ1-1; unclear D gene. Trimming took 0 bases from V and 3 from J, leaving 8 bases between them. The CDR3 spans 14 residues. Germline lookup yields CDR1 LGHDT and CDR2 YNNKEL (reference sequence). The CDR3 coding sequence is TGTGCCAGCAGCCAAGATCTGGGTGACACTGAAGCTTTCTTT. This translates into CASSQDLGDTEAFF.

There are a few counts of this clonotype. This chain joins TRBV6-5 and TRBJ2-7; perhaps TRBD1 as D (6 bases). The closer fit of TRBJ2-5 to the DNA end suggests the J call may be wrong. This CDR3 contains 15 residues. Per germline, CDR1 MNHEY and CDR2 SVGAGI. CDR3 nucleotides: TGTGCCAGCAGCCAAGGGACACCCTCTGCGGAGACCCAGTACTTC. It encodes CASSQGTPSAETQYF.

DNA of the CDR3: TGTGCCAGCAGCTTGAGGACTACCCAAGAGACCCAGTACTTC. Residues: CASSLRTTQETQYF. This rearrangement joins TRBV5-6 to TRBJ2-5; TRBD2 might be the D (6 bases). This CDR3 has 14 residues. The ends were cut back, 1 base at V and 1 base at J, with 8 bases in the middle. Germline values: CDR1 SGHDT, CDR2 YYEEEE.

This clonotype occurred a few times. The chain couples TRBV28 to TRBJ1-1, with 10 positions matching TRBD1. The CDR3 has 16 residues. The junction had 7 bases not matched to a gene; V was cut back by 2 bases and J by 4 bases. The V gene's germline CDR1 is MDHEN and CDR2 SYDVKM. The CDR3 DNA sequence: TGTGCCAGCAGTTTAGGGACAGGGGATTTTGGCACTGAAGCTTTCTTT. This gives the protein CASSLGTGDFGTEAFF.

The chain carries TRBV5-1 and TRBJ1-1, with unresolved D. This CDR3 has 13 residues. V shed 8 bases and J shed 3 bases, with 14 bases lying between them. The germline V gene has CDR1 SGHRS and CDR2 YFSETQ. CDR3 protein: CASSGSGYTEAFF. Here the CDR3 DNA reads TGCGCCAGTTCGGGGTCAGGTTACACTGAAGCTTTCTTT.

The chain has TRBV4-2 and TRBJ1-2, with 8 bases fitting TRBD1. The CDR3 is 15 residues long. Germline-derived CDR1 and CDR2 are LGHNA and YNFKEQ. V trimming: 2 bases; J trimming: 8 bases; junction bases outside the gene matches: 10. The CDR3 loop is CASSQNPDRVGGYTF. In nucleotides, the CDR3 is TGTGCCAGCAGCCAAAATCCGGACAGGGTGGGAGGCTACACCTTC.

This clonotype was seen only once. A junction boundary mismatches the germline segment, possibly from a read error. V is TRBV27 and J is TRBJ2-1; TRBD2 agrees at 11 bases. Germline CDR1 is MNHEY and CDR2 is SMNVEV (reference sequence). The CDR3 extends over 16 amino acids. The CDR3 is CACSPQGSGRGNEQFF. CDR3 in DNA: TGTGCCTGCAGTCCCCAGGGTAGCGGGAGGGGGAATGAGCAGTTCTTC.

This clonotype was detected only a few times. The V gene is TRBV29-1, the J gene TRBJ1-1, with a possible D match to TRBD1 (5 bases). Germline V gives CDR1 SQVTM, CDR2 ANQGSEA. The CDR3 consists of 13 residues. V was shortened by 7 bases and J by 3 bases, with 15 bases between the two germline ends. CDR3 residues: CSASVGDYTEAFF. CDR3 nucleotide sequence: TGCAGCGCATCAGTCGGGGACTACACTGAAGCTTTCTTT.

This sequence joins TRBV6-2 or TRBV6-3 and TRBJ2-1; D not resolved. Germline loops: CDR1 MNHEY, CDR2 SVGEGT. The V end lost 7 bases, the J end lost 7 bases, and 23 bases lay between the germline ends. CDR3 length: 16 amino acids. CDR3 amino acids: CASKPTPSTGYNEQFF. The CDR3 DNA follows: TGTGCCAGCAAACCTACCCCCTCGACCGGGTATAATGAGCAGTTCTTC.

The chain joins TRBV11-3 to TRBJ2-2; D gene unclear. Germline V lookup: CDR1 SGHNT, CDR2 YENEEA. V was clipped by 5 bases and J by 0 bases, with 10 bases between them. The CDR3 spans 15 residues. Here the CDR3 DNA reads TGTGCCAGCAGCCCAATAACCTCGAACACCGGGGAGCTGTTTTTT. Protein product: CASSPITSNTGELFF.

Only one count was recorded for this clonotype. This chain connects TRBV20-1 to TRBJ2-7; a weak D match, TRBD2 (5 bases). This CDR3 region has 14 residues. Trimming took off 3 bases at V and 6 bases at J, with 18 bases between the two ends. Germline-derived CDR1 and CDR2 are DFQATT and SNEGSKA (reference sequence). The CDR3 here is CSARASGKRVEQYF. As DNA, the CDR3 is TGCAGTGCTAGGGCTTCCGGGAAGAGAGTCGAGCAGTACTTC.

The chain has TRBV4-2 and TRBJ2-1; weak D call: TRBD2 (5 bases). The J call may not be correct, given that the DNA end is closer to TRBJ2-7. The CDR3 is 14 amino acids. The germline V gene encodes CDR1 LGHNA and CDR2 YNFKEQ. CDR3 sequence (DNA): TGTGCCAGCAGCCAAACCAGGAGGTACAATGAGCAGTACTTC. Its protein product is CASSQTRRYNEQYF.

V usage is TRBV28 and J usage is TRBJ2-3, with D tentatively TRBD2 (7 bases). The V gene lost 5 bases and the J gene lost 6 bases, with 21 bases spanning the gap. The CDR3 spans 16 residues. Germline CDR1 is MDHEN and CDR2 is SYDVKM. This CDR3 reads CASSETGGGGMDTQYF. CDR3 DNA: TGTGCCAGCAGTGAAACGGGGGGCGGGGGAATGGATACGCAGTATTTT.

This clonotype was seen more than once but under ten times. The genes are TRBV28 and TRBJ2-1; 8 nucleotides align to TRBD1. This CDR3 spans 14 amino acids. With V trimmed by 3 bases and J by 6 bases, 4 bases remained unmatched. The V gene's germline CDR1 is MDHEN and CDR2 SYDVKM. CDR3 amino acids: CASSFRTGTNEQFF. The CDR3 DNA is TGTGCCAGCAGTTTTCGGACAGGGACCAATGAGCAGTTCTTC.

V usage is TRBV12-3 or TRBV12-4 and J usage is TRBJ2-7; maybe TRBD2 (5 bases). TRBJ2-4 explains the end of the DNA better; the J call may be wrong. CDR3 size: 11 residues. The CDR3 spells CASSFGDIQYF. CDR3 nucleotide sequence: TGTGCCAGCAGTTTCGGGGACATTCAGTACTTC.